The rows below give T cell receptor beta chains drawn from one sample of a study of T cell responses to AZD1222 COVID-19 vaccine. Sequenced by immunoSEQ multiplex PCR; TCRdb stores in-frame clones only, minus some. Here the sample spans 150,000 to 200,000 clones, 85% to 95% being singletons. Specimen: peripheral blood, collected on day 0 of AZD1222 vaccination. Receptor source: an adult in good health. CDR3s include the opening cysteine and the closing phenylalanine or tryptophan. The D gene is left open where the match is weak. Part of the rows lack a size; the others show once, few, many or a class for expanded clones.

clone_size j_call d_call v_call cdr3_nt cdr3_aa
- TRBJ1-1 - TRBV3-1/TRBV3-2 TGTGCCAGCAGCCAAGGGGGCGGGGGCCCTGAAGCTTTCTTT CASSQGGGGPEAFF
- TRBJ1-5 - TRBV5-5 TGTGCCAGCGTTGGAAGTCCGTATAGCAATCAGCCCCAGCATTTT CASVGSPYSNQPQHF
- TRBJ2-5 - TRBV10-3 TGTGCCATCAGCCCAGAGGAGGAGACCCAGTACTTC CAISPEEETQYF
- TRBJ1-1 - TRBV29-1 TGCAGCGTTGTTGTTTGGGGACAAAAATCGACTGAAGCTTTCTTT CSVVVWGQKSTEAFF
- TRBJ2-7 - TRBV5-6 TGTGCCAGCAGCTTGGGAGGATACGAGCAGTACTTC CASSLGGYEQYF
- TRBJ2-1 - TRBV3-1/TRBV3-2 TGTGCCAGCAGCCAAGAGGTTCAGGGCTTAGGGCAGTTCTTC CASSQEVQGLGQFF
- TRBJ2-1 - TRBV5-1 TGCGCCAGCAGCTTGGGGGCGGGACTCAACAATGAGCAGTTCTTC CASSLGAGLNNEQFF
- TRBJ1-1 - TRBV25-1 TGTGCCAGCAGTGAACTCACAGGCGGGGCTTTCTTT CASSELTGGAFF
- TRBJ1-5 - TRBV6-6 TGTGCCAGCAGTTACTATCGGGGTGATCAGCCCCAGCATTTT CASSYYRGDQPQHF
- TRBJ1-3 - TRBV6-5 TGTGCCAGCAGTTCGGGCAGATATGGAAACACCATATATTTT CASSSGRYGNTIYF
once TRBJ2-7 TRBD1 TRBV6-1 TGTGCCAGCAGGGAAGGGGGCTCTCGTTACGAGCAGTACTTC CASREGGSRYEQYF
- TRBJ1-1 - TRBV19 TGTGCCAGTAGAGGAGGGCAGGGCACTGAAGCTTTCTTT CASRGGQGTEAFF
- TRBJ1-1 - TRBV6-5 TGTGCCAGCAGCCCGGGGGTGAACACTGAAGCTTTCTTT CASSPGVNTEAFF
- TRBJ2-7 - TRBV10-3 TGTGCATCGAGACAGTTGGATTACGCGGAGCAGTACTTC CASRQLDYAEQYF
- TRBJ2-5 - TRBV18 TGTGCCAGCTCATCCTTCCAGGGGGGGGAGACCCAGTACTTC CASSSFQGGETQYF
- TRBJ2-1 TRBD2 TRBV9 TGTGCCAGCAGCGTAGCTGGGACTAGCGGACACAATGAGCAGTTCTTC CASSVAGTSGHNEQFF
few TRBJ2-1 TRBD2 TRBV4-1 TGCGCCAGCAGCCAATCCGGGACTAGCGGGAGAGGAGAGCAGTTCTTC CASSQSGTSGRGEQFF
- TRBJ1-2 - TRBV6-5 TGTGCCAGCAGTCCCACAGAGGCCAATGGCTACACCTTC CASSPTEANGYTF